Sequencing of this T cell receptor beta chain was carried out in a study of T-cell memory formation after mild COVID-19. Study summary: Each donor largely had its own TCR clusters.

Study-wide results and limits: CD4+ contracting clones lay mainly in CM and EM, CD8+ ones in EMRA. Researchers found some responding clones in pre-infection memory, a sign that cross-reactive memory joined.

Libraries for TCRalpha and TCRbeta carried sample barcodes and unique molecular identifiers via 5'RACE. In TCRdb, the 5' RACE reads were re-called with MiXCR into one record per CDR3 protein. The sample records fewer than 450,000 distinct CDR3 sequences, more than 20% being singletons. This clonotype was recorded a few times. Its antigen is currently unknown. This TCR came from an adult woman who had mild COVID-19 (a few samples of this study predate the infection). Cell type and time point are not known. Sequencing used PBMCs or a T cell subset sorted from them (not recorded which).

CDR3 sequence (DNA): TGTGCCAGCAGTGCGGGACAGATGTACCAAGAGACCCAGTACTTC. Encoded protein: CASSAGQMYQETQYF. The chain recombines TRBV6-5 with TRBJ2-5; tentatively, D is TRBD1 (7 bases). V lost 5 bases and J 0 bases, leaving 13 bases between the germline ends. The CDR3 has 15 residues. CDR1 is MNHEY and CDR2 is SVGAGI in the germline V gene.